Sequencing of this TCR beta chain was carried out in a study of blood T cell repertoires in COVID-19. Study details: PBMCs, B-cell-depleted T cells, or T cells were the source of the cDNA or gDNA that made up the material.

The germline V and J ends were trimmed by 5 bases and 1 base, with 14 bases remaining between them. This CDR3 contains 16 residues. Looked up from germline, CDR1 is SGHTA and CDR2 is FQGNSA. Only in-frame clones appear in the TCRdb table, and some are missing; sequencing was by immunoSEQ multiplex PCR. This sample yields about 230,000 clones, of which 85% to 90% are seen a single time; about 16% belongs to the top ten. Input material: PBMCs or T cells enriched from blood (not recorded which). The chain uses TRBV7-2 and TRBJ2-2, with D unresolved. This clonotype originated in a man aged 18 to 35 who had recovered from COVID-19. CDR3 DNA sequence: TGTGCCAGCAGCGTTAAACCTACCTGGAACACCGGGGAGCTGTTTTTT. This translates into CASSVKPTWNTGELFF.